Below are 17 T cell receptor beta chains sequenced from a single sample in a study of T cell repertoires in cytomegalovirus infection (dated 2019 in TCRdb). The reads were generated on an Illumina HiSeq 1500. TCRdb applied fastp at Q25 and MiXCR to the public reads, then kept only in-frame beta chains. One record per CDR3 amino acid sequence lists the most common genes and DNA. In all, the sample holds under 95,000 distinct CDR3 sequences, and 4% of those were seen once. The ten largest clones represent roughly 22% of the sample. Specimen: PBMCs. These receptor sequences come from a human donor in good health (CMV status not recorded). Some clones in this sample may be carry-over from other donors' samples.

This clonotype was seen at least ten times. The chain couples TRBV7-2 to TRBJ2-7; possibly TRBD2 for D (6 bases). The CDR3 has 14 amino acids. Germline CDR1 reads SGHTA; CDR2 reads FQGNSA. Deletions cut 4 bases from V and 2 bases from J, with 12 bases between. The CDR3 region is CASSSTWGAYEQYF. The CDR3, as DNA: TGTGCCAGCAGCTCAACTTGGGGGGCCTACGAGCAGTACTTC.

This clonotype was seen ten or more times. This chain uses TRBV6-1 with TRBJ2-1; D gene unclear. The CDR3 totals 14 residues. V gave up 10 bases and J gave up 3 bases, with 16 bases separating them. The germline gives CDR1 MNHNS, CDR2 SASEGT. The CDR3 DNA reads TGTGCCATCCGCCGGAGCGCCCACTACAATGAGCAGTTCTTC. This encodes CAIRRSAHYNEQFF.

This clonotype was seen ten or more times. The genes are TRBV7-2 and TRBJ1-2; 7 bases line up with TRBD1. This CDR3 is 18 amino acids long. CDR1 is SGHTA and CDR2 is FQGNSA in the germline V gene. V trimming: 4 bases; J trimming: 2 bases; junction bases outside the gene matches: 16. CDR3 protein: CASSYAGTDRPRNYGYTF. CDR3 coding DNA: TGTGCCAGCAGCTACGCCGGGACAGACCGACCCCGCAACTATGGCTACACCTTC.

The sample holds many counts of this clonotype. The chain is built from TRBV11-2 and TRBJ2-1; 8 nucleotides align to TRBD2. The germline CDR1 and CDR2 sequences are SGHAT and FQNNGV. J gave up 7 bases and V 4 bases, and 3 bases lay outside the gene matches. This CDR3 is 13 amino acids long. DNA of the CDR3: TGTGCCAGCAGCTCGGGACTAGTTAATGAGCAGTTCTTC. Amino acids: CASSSGLVNEQFF.

The chain carries TRBV7-2 and TRBJ2-7; D possibly uses TRBD1 or TRBD2 (5 bases each). V lost 3 bases and J lost 2, with 8 bases in between. This CDR3 region has 13 residues. The germline CDR1 and CDR2 sequences are SGHTA and FQGNSA. The CDR3 loop reads CASSFMGAYEQYF. CDR3 bases: TGTGCCAGCAGCTTTATGGGGGCCTACGAGCAGTACTTC.

There are many counts of this clonotype. This chain joins TRBV4-3 and TRBJ2-1; D is possibly TRBD2 (5 bases). This CDR3 is 16 amino acids long. Between the trimmed V and J ends, which lost 2 bases and 5 bases, there was a span of 16 bases. Per germline, CDR1 LGHNA and CDR2 YSLEER. The CDR3 loop reads CASSQRAEETHNEQFF. CDR3 bases: TGCGCCAGCAGCCAACGAGCGGAGGAGACCCACAATGAGCAGTTCTTC.

As concerns this clonotype: This may be a read error, as it is one base from a much larger clone. This chain joins TRBV19 and TRBJ1-1; D uncertain. The CDR3 spans 14 residues. CDR1 and CDR2 from the germline V gene are LNHDA and SQIVND (reference sequence). The CDR3 coding sequence is TGTGTCAGTAGTATAGATCTGGGCAGCCCTGAAGCTTTCTTT. Amino acids: CVSSIDLGSPEAFF.

This clonotype appeared many times. The gene calls are TRBV19 and TRBJ1-5; no reliable D call. V was cut by 1 base and J by 7 bases, with 14 bases left in between. This CDR3 has 15 amino acids. In germline, CDR1 is LNHDA, CDR2 SQIVND (reference sequence). CDR3 region: CASSIGGNVGQPQHF. The CDR3 DNA is TGTGCCAGTAGTATAGGAGGGAACGTTGGGCAGCCCCAGCATTTT.

This clonotype showed up many times. The chain couples TRBV7-3 to TRBJ2-1; D possibly corresponds to TRBD2 (6 bases). Per the germline V gene, CDR1 is SGHTA and CDR2 is FQGTGA. This CDR3 has 13 amino acids. Trimming took 0 bases from V and 9 from J, leaving 9 bases between them. CDR3: CASSLTTSSEQFF. The CDR3 nucleotides are TGTGCCAGCAGCTTAACTACTAGCAGTGAGCAGTTCTTC. The variable domain in full, completed from reference TRBV7-3 and TRBJ2-1, reads GAGVSQTPSNKVTEKGKYVELRCDPISGHTALYWYRQSLGQGPEFLIYFQGTGAADDSGLPNDRFFAVRPEGSVSTLKIQRTERGDSAVYLCASSLTTSSEQFFGPGTRLTVL.

This clonotype has at least ten counts. V is TRBV6-2 or TRBV6-3 and J is TRBJ2-2; D gene ambiguous. The ends were cut back, 6 bases at V and 7 bases at J, with 9 bases in the middle. The CDR3 has 12 amino acids. CDR1 is MNHEY, CDR2 SVGEGT, per germline. The CDR3 bases are TGTGCCAGCAGAGGAGAAGTCGGGGAGCTGTTTTTT. This translates into CASRGEVGELFF.

This clonotype was observed many times. The chain joins TRBV7-2 to TRBJ2-7; TRBD2 matches 11 bases. Germline values: CDR1 SGHTA, CDR2 FQGNSA. The CDR3 is 17 amino acids. With V trimmed by 2 bases and J by 4 bases, 10 bases remained unmatched. The CDR3 sequence: CASSLIPTSGIVYEQYF. CDR3 DNA sequence: TGTGCCAGCAGCTTAATACCGACTAGCGGGATCGTATACGAGCAGTACTTC.

This clonotype was recorded at least ten times. The gene calls are TRBV7-2 and TRBJ2-7, with 10 nucleotides matching TRBD2. Unmatched junction bases numbered 3, after V lost 2 bases and J lost 2 bases. Germline CDR1 is SGHTA and CDR2 is FQGNSA. The CDR3 runs 15 residues. This CDR3 is CASSLSAGGAYEQYF. The CDR3 DNA reads TGTGCCAGCAGCTTATCAGCGGGAGGGGCCTACGAGCAGTACTTC.

The chain links TRBV6-1 to TRBJ2-1; D unclear. The length of the CDR3 is 12 residues. The ends were cut back, 5 bases at V and 5 bases at J, with 7 bases in the middle. The germline CDR1 and CDR2 sequences are MNHNS and SASEGT. For the CDR3, the DNA is TGTGCCAGCAGTCGTAGGAACAATGAGCAGTTCTTC. Amino acid sequence: CASSRRNNEQFF.

This clonotype showed up many times. The chain employs TRBV12-5 and TRBJ1-1; D is unresolved. V gave up 1 base and J gave up 0 bases, with 3 bases separating them. The germline V gene has CDR1 LGHNT and CDR2 FRNRAP. The CDR3 sequence is 13 residues long. The CDR3 is CASGLGVNTEAFF. The CDR3 DNA is TGTGCTAGTGGTTTGGGGGTGAACACTGAAGCTTTCTTT.

This clonotype was found many times. The J gene is TRBJ2-2, the V gene TRBV7-2; D might be TRBD1 (6 bases). Germline assignment: CDR1 SGHTA and CDR2 FQGNSA. Trimming shortened V by 8 bases and J by 5 bases, and 12 bases separated the two germline ends. This CDR3 has 13 amino acids. The chain's CDR3 is CASGQGRTGELFF. The CDR3 bases are TGTGCCAGCGGGCAGGGGCGGACCGGGGAGCTGTTTTTT.

This clonotype occurred many times. The V and J genes are TRBV7-4 and TRBJ2-3; 12 bases agree with TRBD2. V shed 5 bases and J 5 bases; nucleotides not matched to a gene: 14. The germline CDR1 and CDR2 sequences are SGHVT and SQSDAQ. The CDR3 is 18 residues long. CDR3 in DNA: TGTGCCAGCAGCCCACCTTTTCGACTAGCGGGAGAGATAGATACGCAGTATTTT. Residues: CASSPPFRLAGEIDTQYF.

This clonotype was recorded many times. This chain uses TRBV28 with TRBJ2-1; tentative D call: TRBD2 (6 bases). The germline V gene encodes CDR1 MDHEN and CDR2 SYDVKM. The CDR3 consists of 14 residues. The V end lost 3 bases, the J end lost 4 bases, and 10 bases lay between the germline ends. The CDR3 here is CASSFRRGYNEQFF. CDR3 coding DNA: TGTGCCAGCAGTTTCCGGCGGGGATACAATGAGCAGTTCTTC.